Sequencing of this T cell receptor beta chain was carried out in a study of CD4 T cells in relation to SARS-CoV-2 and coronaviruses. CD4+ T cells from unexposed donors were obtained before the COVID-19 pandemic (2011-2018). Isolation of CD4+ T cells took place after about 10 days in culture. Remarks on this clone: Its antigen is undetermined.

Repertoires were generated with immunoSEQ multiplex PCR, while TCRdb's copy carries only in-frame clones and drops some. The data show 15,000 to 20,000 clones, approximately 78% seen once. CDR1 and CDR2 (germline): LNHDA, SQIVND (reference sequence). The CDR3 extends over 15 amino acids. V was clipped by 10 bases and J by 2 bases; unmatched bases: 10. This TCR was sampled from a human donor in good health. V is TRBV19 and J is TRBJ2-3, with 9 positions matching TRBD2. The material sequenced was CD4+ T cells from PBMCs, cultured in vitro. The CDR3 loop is CAKAPSGTYTDTQYF. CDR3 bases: TGTGCCAAAGCACCTAGCGGGACTTACACAGATACGCAGTATTTT.